This T cell receptor beta chain was documented in a study of shared clonotypes between healthy human individuals. Between the trimmed V and J ends, which lost 4 bases and 3 bases, there was a span of 16 bases. CDR1 and CDR2 (germline): LNHDA, SQIVND (reference sequence). The CDR3 covers 15 residues. Cells designated naive CD8 were CD45RO-negative and were positively selected for CCR7, with terminally differentiated effector memory CD45RA+ cells excluded. The repertoire was sequenced with immunoSEQ multiplex PCR; TCRdb's copy has only in-frame clones and lacks some. Of approximately 1.9 million clones in the sample, 85% to 95% are singletons; the top ten hold less than 2%. General study findings and limits: In several donors, roughly 5.2% of naive CD4 clonotypes appeared in common. Shared clonotypes across all four donors exceeded non-shared ones in generation probability.

To note about this clone: The antigen remains undetermined.

Input material: naive CD8+ T cells from PBMCs. The TCR sequence derives from a man in his late teens or twenties in good health. Some clones in this sample may be carry-over from other donors' samples. The chain uses TRBV19 and TRBJ2-7; D assignment may be TRBD1 or TRBD2 (5 bases each). CDR3 loop: CASSTPRDGLYEQYF. The CDR3 region has the DNA TGTGCCAGTAGTACCCCCCGGGACGGACTCTACGAGCAGTACTTC.